This T cell receptor (beta chain) was recovered during a study of OX40 agonist ivuxolimab in advanced cancers. Study overall: Patients received ivuxolimab, an intravenous treatment, every 2 weeks at 0.01 to 10 mg/kg. Those enrolled were around 87% male, with a mean age of 60 years and ages from about 20 to 85.

The study, taken as a whole, reports: Averaging showed that CD8+ T cells had more expanded clones than CD4+ did.

Concerning this clone itself: Its target is not known.

Samples were taken at baseline and on day 1 of cycles 4 and 7. The CDR3 consists of 15 residues. CDR1 SGDLS and CDR2 YYNGEE come from the germline V gene. The ends lost 3 bases at V and 9 bases at J; junction bases unmatched: 12. Profiled with immunoSEQ multiplex PCR; TCRdb holds only in-frame clones, not every one. Of roughly 29,000 clones in the sample, about 86% were seen once. The TCR sequence derives from an adult with an advanced solid tumor such as melanoma, head and neck, liver or kidney cancer. The sequencing here drew on CD4+ or CD8+ T cells sorted from blood, taken in a trial of the OX40 agonist ivuxolimab. The J gene is TRBJ2-1, the V gene TRBV9; 7 bases map to TRBD1. The CDR3 here is CASSANPGQAGEQFF. The CDR3 bases are TGTGCCAGCAGCGCAAACCCCGGACAGGCCGGTGAGCAGTTCTTC.